Below, 7 T cell receptor beta chains from the same sample are listed, as sequenced in a study of T cells in Graves' hyperthyroidism and ophthalmopathy. RNA transcripts gave rise to amplified TCR beta CDR3 regions. Researchers ran a first-round RT-PCR on the TCR CDR3 using the HTBI primer set. TCRdb analysed the multiplex PCR reads with MiXCR anew, one entry per CDR3 protein. The table lists fewer than 400,000 distinct CDR3 sequences, 20% to 30% of them singletons. Material: blood. All receptors derive from a man aged 45-60 years with Graves' hyperthyroidism.

In this sample, this clonotype turned up many times. V usage is TRBV7-9 and J usage is TRBJ2-1, with TRBD2 identical over 7 bases. The CDR3 totals 12 residues. Trimming cost V 5 bases and J 12 bases; bases outside gene matches: 7. Germline V lookup: CDR1 SEHNR, CDR2 FQNEAQ (reference sequence). The CDR3 DNA follows: TGTGCCAGCAGCCCCTTAGCGGGCGTGCAGTTCTTC. It codes for CASSPLAGVQFF.

This clonotype was counted between two and nine times. V gene TRBV30 combines with J gene TRBJ1-5, with D perhaps matching TRBD1 (5 bases). Per the germline V gene, CDR1 is GTSNPN and CDR2 is SVGIG (reference sequence). V dropped 1 base and J dropped 7 bases, with 14 bases sitting between them. The CDR3 is 14 amino acids. This chain's CDR3 is CAWSARDVKQPQHF. In DNA form, the CDR3 reads TGTGCCTGGAGTGCAAGGGACGTTAAGCAGCCCCAGCATTTT.

This clonotype was found many times. V usage is TRBV3-1 and J usage is TRBJ2-3; D uncertain. This CDR3 region has 12 residues. CDR1 LGHDT and CDR2 YNNKEL come from the germline V gene (reference sequence). V was shortened by 3 bases and J by 1 base, with 2 bases between the two germline ends. CDR3 in DNA: TGTGCCAGCAGCCACGGCACAGATACGCAGTATTTT. Its translation is CASSHGTDTQYF.

This clonotype showed up just once. V gene TRBV7-2 combines with J gene TRBJ2-7, with 8 bases identical to TRBD1. This CDR3 region has 15 residues. After removal of 9 bases from V and 7 bases from J, the junction contained 17 bases not matched to a gene. Germline CDR1 reads SGHTA; CDR2 reads FQGNSA. The DNA for the CDR3 is TGTGCCAGTACCATGGATGTCGGACAGGGCAGAGAGCAGTACTTC. Translating it yields CASTMDVGQGREQYF.

This clonotype occurred many times. V is TRBV7-9 and J is TRBJ1-2, with D unclear. The CDR3 runs to 13 residues. The V gene's germline CDR1 is SEHNR and CDR2 FQNEAQ (reference sequence). Trimming removed 4 bases from V and 3 bases from J, with 9 bases in between. The CDR3 spells CASSSGEDYGYTF. DNA for the CDR3: TGTGCCAGCAGCTCAGGCGAGGACTATGGCTACACCTTC.

This clonotype has a handful of counts. The J gene is TRBJ1-6, the V gene TRBV3-1; D possibly corresponds to TRBD1 (5 bases). Germline CDR1 LGHDT, CDR2 YNNKEL (reference sequence). This CDR3 contains 13 residues. The germline V and J ends were trimmed by 6 bases and 7 bases, with 10 bases remaining between them. The CDR3 DNA sequence: TGTGCCAGCAGTGAACAGGCAAATTCACCCCTCCACTTT. This sequence encodes CASSEQANSPLHF.

This clonotype was counted only a few times. The chain has TRBV3-1 and TRBJ2-2; 11 bases align to TRBD1. With V trimmed by 4 bases and J by 3 bases, 7 bases remained unmatched. CDR3 length: 17 amino acids. In germline, CDR1 is LGHDT, CDR2 YNNKEL (reference sequence). CDR3 sequence (DNA): TGTGCCAGCAGCCGGGGACCGGGACAGGGGGACACCGGGGAGCTGTTTTTT. Protein product: CASSRGPGQGDTGELFF.